This TCR beta chain was captured by sequencing in a study of graft-versus-host responses after intestinal transplantation. As concerns this clone: Its matching antigen is unknown.

Study outcomes and limitations: GvH clones detected in recipient marrow included some appearing first in ileum or blood.

Using immunoSEQ multiplex PCR, the repertoire was profiled, and TCRdb retains in-frame clones only, with some absent. The sample records approximately 70,000 clones, over 70% being singletons. The specimen was unstimulated CD4+ T cells sorted from spleen or lymph node cells, collected before transplant. The clonotype comes from a human donor who was the organ donor for an intestinal transplant.

The CDR3 protein is CAISESAGGGNEQFF. The CDR3 nucleotides are TGTGCCATCAGTGAGTCAGCGGGGGGGGGCAATGAGCAGTTCTTC. The V and J genes are TRBV10-3 and TRBJ2-1; 10 bases map to TRBD2. CDR1 and CDR2 from the germline V gene are ENHRY and SYGVKD. Unmatched junction bases numbered 2, after V lost 0 bases and J lost 6 bases. The CDR3 has 15 amino acids.